A selection of T cell receptor beta chains follows, all from one sample in a study of human T cells and chemical hapten exposure. Each CDR3 protein is one row after TCRdb ran MiXCR on the RACE reads. The table has about 380,000 distinct CDR3 sequences, 5.1% seen once; the top ten hold around 2.6%. The sequences come from whole blood, collected in connection with sensitization to the hapten diphenylcyclopropenone (DPC). These receptors came from a woman aged 50 to 65 with alopecia areata. Some clones in this sample may be carry-over from other donors' samples. The CDR3 runs from the conserved cysteine through the conserved F or W. Each record gives: clone size, J gene, D gene, V gene, CDR3 DNA, CDR3 protein. The D gene is left open where the match is weak. Clone size is not always given. Where it is, it says once, few, many or a class for expanded clones.

abundance: NA; j_gene: TRBJ2-7; d_gene: TRBD2; v_gene: TRBV12-3/TRBV12-4; CDR3nt: TGTGCCAGCAGTTTAGGGACTAGCGCCAGCTACGAGCAGTACTTC; CDR3aa: CASSLGTSASYEQYF
abundance: few; j_gene: TRBJ2-7; d_gene: TRBD1; v_gene: TRBV5-4; CDR3nt: TGTGCCAGCAGCTCCCGGGACAGGGGCACTTACGAGCAGTACTTC; CDR3aa: CASSSRDRGTYEQYF
abundance: many; j_gene: TRBJ1-5; d_gene: NA; v_gene: TRBV6-1; CDR3nt: TGTGCCAGCACCGCGCAGGGCAATCAGCCCCAGCATTTT; CDR3aa: CASTAQGNQPQHF
abundance: few; j_gene: TRBJ1-5; d_gene: TRBD1; v_gene: TRBV20-1; CDR3nt: TGCAGTGCTCAGGACAGGCCTCTGAATCAGCCCCAGCATTTT; CDR3aa: CSAQDRPLNQPQHF
abundance: NA; j_gene: TRBJ2-1; d_gene: NA; v_gene: TRBV7-2; CDR3nt: TGTGCCAGCAGCTTTAAAGAACTAGCCCCCTACAATGAGCAGTTCTTC; CDR3aa: CASSFKELAPYNEQFF
abundance: many; j_gene: TRBJ2-4; d_gene: NA; v_gene: TRBV3-1; CDR3nt: TGTGCCAGCAGCCAAGAATTGCGGGTAAAAAACATTCAGTACTTC; CDR3aa: CASSQELRVKNIQYF
abundance: many; j_gene: TRBJ2-4; d_gene: NA; v_gene: TRBV29-1; CDR3nt: TGCAGCGTTGGGACAGTTCAAAACATTCAGTACTTC; CDR3aa: CSVGTVQNIQYF
abundance: many; j_gene: TRBJ2-1; d_gene: TRBD2; v_gene: TRBV29-1; CDR3nt: TGCAGCGTTAACGAGGCTGGGAGGGGGCAGTTCTTC; CDR3aa: CSVNEAGRGQFF
abundance: many; j_gene: TRBJ1-2; d_gene: NA; v_gene: TRBV3-1; CDR3nt: TGTGCCAGCAGCCAAGCCCTGAAGGACAGCCTCTATGGCTACACCTTC; CDR3aa: CASSQALKDSLYGYTF
abundance: few; j_gene: TRBJ2-7; d_gene: NA; v_gene: TRBV20-1; CDR3nt: TGCAGTGCTAGGGCAGAAGGAGCGTACGAGCAGTACTTC; CDR3aa: CSARAEGAYEQYF
abundance: NA; j_gene: TRBJ1-1; d_gene: TRBD1; v_gene: TRBV3-1; CDR3nt: TGTGCCAGCAGCTCTGGAGGGGGCCCAGGGAGCACTGAAGCTTTCTTT; CDR3aa: CASSSGGGPGSTEAFF
abundance: many; j_gene: TRBJ2-5; d_gene: NA; v_gene: TRBV6-5; CDR3nt: TGTGCCAGCAGGGATCCTATCCGCCGGGAGACCCAGTACTTC; CDR3aa: CASRDPIRRETQYF
abundance: NA; j_gene: TRBJ2-2; d_gene: TRBD2; v_gene: TRBV7-2; CDR3nt: TGTGCCAGCAGGGGACTAGCGGGGCGGACCGGGGAGCTGTTTTTT; CDR3aa: CASRGLAGRTGELFF
abundance: many; j_gene: TRBJ1-5; d_gene: NA; v_gene: TRBV12-3/TRBV12-4; CDR3nt: TGTGCCAGCAGTTTGGGTCAAAATAGCAATCAGCCCCAGCATTTT; CDR3aa: CASSLGQNSNQPQHF
abundance: NA; j_gene: TRBJ2-3; d_gene: NA; v_gene: TRBV4-3; CDR3nt: TGCGCCAGCAGCCAAGATAGCGCCGCTGGGGCAGATACGCAGTATTTT; CDR3aa: CASSQDSAAGADTQYF
abundance: NA; j_gene: TRBJ1-6; d_gene: NA; v_gene: TRBV24-1; CDR3nt: TGTGCCACCAGTCGCAAGTCACCCCTCCACTTT; CDR3aa: CATSRKSPLHF
abundance: few; j_gene: TRBJ2-3; d_gene: NA; v_gene: TRBV9; CDR3nt: TGTGCCAGCAGGCCGACAGGTTCGACGACAGATACGCAGTATTTT; CDR3aa: CASRPTGSTTDTQYF
abundance: many; j_gene: TRBJ1-2; d_gene: NA; v_gene: TRBV20-1; CDR3nt: TGCAGTGCTGTGTATGGCTACACCTTC; CDR3aa: CSAVYGYTF
abundance: many; j_gene: TRBJ2-7; d_gene: TRBD1; v_gene: TRBV6-1; CDR3nt: TGTGCCAGCAGTGAAGGGGACAGGCGTGCCTACGAGCAGTACTTC; CDR3aa: CASSEGDRRAYEQYF
abundance: many; j_gene: TRBJ1-6; d_gene: NA; v_gene: TRBV12-3/TRBV12-4; CDR3nt: TGTGCCAGCAGAGGGGACACGGATAATTCACCCCTCCACTTT; CDR3aa: CASRGDTDNSPLHF
abundance: NA; j_gene: TRBJ1-5; d_gene: NA; v_gene: TRBV5-1; CDR3nt: TGCGCCAGCAGCTTGGGGCAGGGGTCGGCGGATCAGCCCCAGCATTTT; CDR3aa: CASSLGQGSADQPQHF
abundance: few; j_gene: TRBJ1-6; d_gene: NA; v_gene: TRBV14; CDR3nt: TGTGCCAGCAGCCAAGATCTGACGGGACGGGGCTATAATTCACCCCTCCACTTT; CDR3aa: CASSQDLTGRGYNSPLHF
abundance: many; j_gene: TRBJ2-6; d_gene: NA; v_gene: TRBV27; CDR3nt: TGTGCCAGCAGTTTCGAGGGCTCTGGGGCCAACGTCCTGACTTTC; CDR3aa: CASSFEGSGANVLTF
abundance: many; j_gene: TRBJ2-2; d_gene: NA; v_gene: TRBV29-1; CDR3nt: TGCAGCGTCGGAAAGGGGGGCGCGAACACCGGGGAGCTGTTTTTT; CDR3aa: CSVGKGGANTGELFF
abundance: NA; j_gene: TRBJ1-2; d_gene: NA; v_gene: TRBV15; CDR3nt: TGTGCCACCAGCAGAGATTTCGCAGGGGCGGATGGCTACACCTTC; CDR3aa: CATSRDFAGADGYTF
abundance: many; j_gene: TRBJ1-2; d_gene: NA; v_gene: TRBV19; CDR3nt: TGTGCCAGTAAAAAGTTTCCGTCAATCGGTCAGGGAAACTATGGCTACACCTTC; CDR3aa: CASKKFPSIGQGNYGYTF
abundance: many; j_gene: TRBJ2-5; d_gene: NA; v_gene: TRBV12-3/TRBV12-4; CDR3nt: TGTGCCAGCGGAGGGGATTTCCAAGAGACCCAGTACTTC; CDR3aa: CASGGDFQETQYF
abundance: many; j_gene: TRBJ2-3; d_gene: TRBD1; v_gene: TRBV24-1; CDR3nt: TGTGCCACCAGTGAGGCCGGGACAGGGGTCGCAGATACGCAGTATTTT; CDR3aa: CATSEAGTGVADTQYF
abundance: NA; j_gene: TRBJ1-5; d_gene: NA; v_gene: TRBV3-1; CDR3nt: TGTGCCAGCAGCCAGGGAGGACAGTATAGCAATCAGCCCCAGCATTTT; CDR3aa: CASSQGGQYSNQPQHF
abundance: many; j_gene: TRBJ2-3; d_gene: NA; v_gene: TRBV20-1; CDR3nt: TGCTCGAGCGGGCAGGATCGAAGCACAGATACGCAGTATTTT; CDR3aa: CSSGQDRSTDTQYF
abundance: NA; j_gene: TRBJ1-4; d_gene: NA; v_gene: TRBV10-3; CDR3nt: TGTGCCATCAGCTCGGGGGAAAAACTGTTTTTT; CDR3aa: CAISSGEKLFF
abundance: NA; j_gene: TRBJ2-7; d_gene: TRBD2; v_gene: TRBV20-1; CDR3nt: TGCAGTGCGACTACGACTGAAGCGGGACCCTACGAGCAGTACTTC; CDR3aa: CSATTTEAGPYEQYF
abundance: many; j_gene: TRBJ2-3; d_gene: TRBD2; v_gene: TRBV4-3; CDR3nt: TGCGCCAGCAGCCAAGATACCAGCGGGAGAACAGATACGCAGTATTTT; CDR3aa: CASSQDTSGRTDTQYF
abundance: NA; j_gene: TRBJ2-5; d_gene: NA; v_gene: TRBV7-6; CDR3nt: TGTGCCAGCAGCTTACAACTTCTCGGTTTGCCCCAGTACTTC; CDR3aa: CASSLQLLGLPQYF
abundance: many; j_gene: TRBJ2-2; d_gene: TRBD1; v_gene: TRBV27; CDR3nt: TGTGCCAGCAGACTCACAGGGGGCAACACCGGGGAGCTGTTTTTT; CDR3aa: CASRLTGGNTGELFF
abundance: NA; j_gene: TRBJ2-2; d_gene: TRBD2; v_gene: TRBV12-3/TRBV12-4; CDR3nt: TGTGCCAGCAGTGAGCCGGGACTAGGTAACACCGGGGAGCTGTTTTTT; CDR3aa: CASSEPGLGNTGELFF
abundance: many; j_gene: TRBJ2-5; d_gene: TRBD2; v_gene: TRBV5-1; CDR3nt: TGCGCCAGCAGCATCGGACTAGCGGTTCAAGAGACCCAGTACTTC; CDR3aa: CASSIGLAVQETQYF
abundance: few; j_gene: TRBJ2-3; d_gene: NA; v_gene: TRBV11-3; CDR3nt: TGTGCCAGCAGCTTAGATGGTTCGGGAACAGATACGCAGTATTTT; CDR3aa: CASSLDGSGTDTQYF
abundance: NA; j_gene: TRBJ2-7; d_gene: NA; v_gene: TRBV2; CDR3nt: TGTGCCAGCAGTGTAGGGGCCCCTTTTACCTACGAGCAGTACTTC; CDR3aa: CASSVGAPFTYEQYF
abundance: many; j_gene: TRBJ2-7; d_gene: NA; v_gene: TRBV27; CDR3nt: TGTGCCAGCAGTTTCGGAATAAGGAACTACGAGCAGTACTTC; CDR3aa: CASSFGIRNYEQYF
abundance: few; j_gene: TRBJ1-5; d_gene: NA; v_gene: TRBV18; CDR3nt: TGTGCCAGCTCACCACCGTACAGCAATCAGCCCCAGCATTTT; CDR3aa: CASSPPYSNQPQHF
abundance: many; j_gene: TRBJ2-7; d_gene: TRBD2; v_gene: TRBV28; CDR3nt: TGTGCCAGCAGTTTTCCTAGCGGGAGCTACGAGCAGTACTTC; CDR3aa: CASSFPSGSYEQYF
abundance: NA; j_gene: TRBJ2-4; d_gene: NA; v_gene: TRBV7-2; CDR3nt: TGTGCCAGCAGCACAGGCTCTAGGCAGGCAAAAACCATTCAGTACTTC; CDR3aa: CASSTGSRQAKTIQYF
abundance: many; j_gene: TRBJ2-6; d_gene: NA; v_gene: TRBV12-3/TRBV12-4; CDR3nt: TGTGCCAGCAGTTTGTCCCCGGACTCTGGGGCCAACGTCCTGACTTTC; CDR3aa: CASSLSPDSGANVLTF
abundance: many; j_gene: TRBJ1-2; d_gene: NA; v_gene: TRBV6-2/TRBV6-3; CDR3nt: TGTGCCAGCAGCCAGACCCAAGCAAATGGCTACACCTTC; CDR3aa: CASSQTQANGYTF
abundance: many; j_gene: TRBJ2-1; d_gene: NA; v_gene: TRBV7-9; CDR3nt: TGTGCCAGCAGCTTCGGCGTCGATGAGCAGTTCTTC; CDR3aa: CASSFGVDEQFF
abundance: few; j_gene: TRBJ2-7; d_gene: NA; v_gene: TRBV12-3/TRBV12-4; CDR3nt: TGTGCCAGCAGTTTAGGGTTGTCCTACGGGCAGTACTTC; CDR3aa: CASSLGLSYGQYF
abundance: few; j_gene: TRBJ1-2; d_gene: TRBD1; v_gene: TRBV27; CDR3nt: TGTGCCAGCAGTTTGTTTGTGGGACAGAACTATGGCTACACCTTC; CDR3aa: CASSLFVGQNYGYTF
abundance: few; j_gene: TRBJ2-7; d_gene: TRBD1; v_gene: TRBV2; CDR3nt: TGTGCCAGCAGCACCTCAGGGACAGGGGTCGTAGAGCAGTACTTC; CDR3aa: CASSTSGTGVVEQYF
abundance: few; j_gene: TRBJ2-7; d_gene: NA; v_gene: TRBV7-9; CDR3nt: TGTGCCAGCAGCTTAAGCAGTGGGAGGGAGCAGTACTTC; CDR3aa: CASSLSSGREQYF
abundance: few; j_gene: TRBJ1-2; d_gene: TRBD1; v_gene: TRBV7-8; CDR3nt: TGTGCCAGCACCAGGGACAGGGTTAACTATGGCTACACCTTC; CDR3aa: CASTRDRVNYGYTF
abundance: many; j_gene: TRBJ2-1; d_gene: TRBD1; v_gene: TRBV5-1; CDR3nt: TGCGCCAGCAGCGTACGGGACAGCGGAAATGAGCAGTTCTTC; CDR3aa: CASSVRDSGNEQFF
abundance: few; j_gene: TRBJ2-1; d_gene: TRBD2; v_gene: TRBV30; CDR3nt: TGTGCCTGGACTCTAGCGGGAGGGCACAATGAGCAGTTCTTC; CDR3aa: CAWTLAGGHNEQFF
abundance: NA; j_gene: TRBJ2-3; d_gene: NA; v_gene: TRBV13; CDR3nt: TGTGCCAGCAGCCCCAGGGACGATACGCAGTATTTT; CDR3aa: CASSPRDDTQYF